A single sample is the source of the 2 T cell receptor beta chains below, sequenced in a study of T cells after yellow fever vaccination. MiXCR was run by TCRdb on the 5' RACE reads, yielding one entry per CDR3 protein. Of about 75,000 distinct CDR3 sequences listed, roughly 7% are singletons. Sequenced material: CD8+ T cells sorted from PBMCs, taken 10 to 11 days after the first yellow fever vaccination. Source of these receptors: a young man who received the YFV17D yellow fever vaccine.

This chain connects TRBV27 to TRBJ1-5; 7 bases fit TRBD1. The CDR3 runs to 16 residues. Germline V gene sequence: CDR1 MNHEY, CDR2 SMNVEV (reference sequence). V lost 6 bases to trimming and J lost 7 bases; unmatched junction nucleotides: 15. The CDR3 coding sequence is TGTGCCAGCAGGCCTCTTACAGGGGAAATTCTACAGCCCCAGCATTTT. This translates into CASRPLTGEILQPQHF.

This clonotype came up many times. The chain uses TRBV27 and TRBJ2-7; no clear D. From germline, CDR1 is MNHEY and CDR2 SMNVEV (reference sequence). The CDR3 totals 12 residues. Trimming pared 2 bases from V and 6 bases from J, leaving 8 bases between. The CDR3 loop reads CASSLLGSEQYF. The CDR3 DNA reads as TGTGCCAGCAGTTTACTGGGCTCCGAGCAGTACTTC.